This passage covers 25 T cell receptor beta chains from one sample sequenced in a study of neurological immune-mediated disorders (dated by TCRdb to about 2019). The library was produced with 5' RACE. Instrument used: Illumina HiSeq 2500. The public reads were reprocessed in TCRdb via fastp at Q25 and MiXCR, keeping in-frame beta chains. Each CDR3 protein gets just one entry, which takes the most common genes and DNA from the rows behind it. For this sample the table gives about 55,000 distinct CDR3 sequences, of which 3.6% were detected only once. Roughly 1.7% of the sample is held by the ten biggest clonotypes. What was sequenced was PBMCs. The source of these receptors is a man in his thirties or forties with multiple sclerosis.

In its sample, this clonotype was seen many times. This chain links TRBV5-1 with TRBJ1-6, with TRBD1 identical over 7 bases. The CDR3 has 17 residues. Trimming took 5 bases from V and 1 from J; bases not matched to a gene: 9. Per germline, CDR1 SGHRS and CDR2 YFSETQ. CDR3 sequence (DNA): TGCGCCAGCAGTTTCTACCTCAGGGGGTCCTATAATTCACCCCTCCACTTT. It translates to CASSFYLRGSYNSPLHF. The whole variable domain, remainder taken from reference TRBV5-1 and TRBJ1-6, is KAGVTQTPRYLIKTRGQQVTLSCSPISGHRSVSWYQQTPGQGLQFLFEYFSETQRNKGNFPGRFSGRQFSNSRSEMNVSTLELGDSALYLCASSFYLRGSYNSPLHFGNGTRLTVT.

The rearrangement uses TRBV5-1 and TRBJ2-7, with 8 bases aligning to TRBD2. The CDR3 contains 15 residues. J lost 7 bases, V lost 4 bases, and 13 bases had no gene match. Germline CDR1 and CDR2: SGHRS and YFSETQ. The CDR3, as DNA: TGCGCCAGCAGCCTGGAGGGGACTAGGTTAGGGGAGCAGTACTTC. It codes for CASSLEGTRLGEQYF.

This clonotype was seen many times. The chain uses TRBV3-1 and TRBJ1-1; D remains unclear. CDR1 is LGHDT and CDR2 is YNNKEL in the germline V gene (reference sequence). The CDR3 is 15 amino acids. V lost 1 base and J 0 bases, leaving 9 bases between the germline ends. The CDR3 reads CASSQGVGMNTEAFF. The CDR3 DNA reads as TGTGCCAGCAGCCAAGGGGTGGGGATGAACACTGAAGCTTTCTTT.

This clonotype was picked up many times. V usage is TRBV6-5 and J usage is TRBJ2-1; TRBD1 matches 7 bases. Trimming at V came to 6 bases and at J to 5 bases, leaving 10 bases not matched to a gene. CDR1 is MNHEY and CDR2 is SVGAGI in the germline V gene. The CDR3 loop spans 15 amino acids. This CDR3 reads CASSQDRARNNEQFF. In nucleotides, the CDR3 is TGTGCCAGCAGCCAAGACAGGGCCCGGAACAATGAGCAGTTCTTC.

The table lists this clonotype with many counts. The rearrangement links TRBV7-2 to TRBJ2-3; D ambiguous. CDR1 SGHTA and CDR2 FQGNSA come from the germline V gene. CDR3 length equals 12 residues. Trimming removed 1 base at V and 2 bases at J, with 1 base between. Here the CDR3 reads CASSLDTDTQYF. In DNA form, the CDR3 reads TGTGCCAGCAGCTTAGACACAGATACGCAGTATTTT.

A note on this clonotype: It may be a read error: a sequence one base away is much more abundant. V is TRBV2 and J is TRBJ1-2, with D hard to call. The CDR3 is made up of 13 amino acids. Trimming shortened V by 9 bases and J by 3 bases, and 14 bases separated the two germline ends. The germline gives CDR1 SNHLY, CDR2 FYNNEI. CDR3 amino acids: CARIDYGYYGYTF. The CDR3 region has the DNA TGTGCCAGAATAGACTATGGCTACTATGGCTACACCTTC.

This clonotype was recorded many times. The rearrangement uses TRBV4-2 and TRBJ2-7; tentative D call: TRBD2 (6 bases). Germline assignment: CDR1 LGHNA and CDR2 YNFKEQ. V gave up 0 bases and J gave up 4 bases, with 19 bases separating them. This CDR3 spans 17 amino acids. The CDR3 loop is CASSQDTIEGGIYEQYF. CDR3 bases: TGTGCCAGCAGCCAAGATACTATTGAGGGAGGAATTTACGAGCAGTACTTC.

This clonotype was observed at least ten times. The chain links TRBV12-3 or TRBV12-4 to TRBJ2-7; D is perhaps TRBD1 or TRBD2 (5 bases each). The germline V and J ends were trimmed by 3 bases and 6 bases, with 15 bases remaining between them. The CDR3 extends over 14 amino acids. CDR3 DNA: TGTGCCAGCAGTTTGGGGACCCCGAGGAGCGAGCAGTACTTC. This encodes CASSLGTPRSEQYF.

This clonotype came up many times. The chain employs TRBV12-3 or TRBV12-4 and TRBJ2-3; 9 nucleotides match TRBD2. J gave up 3 bases and V 6 bases, and 10 bases lay outside the gene matches. The CDR3 length is 16 residues. CDR3 protein: CASSGIAGVETDTQYF. The CDR3 DNA is TGTGCCAGCAGCGGGATAGCGGGAGTGGAGACAGATACGCAGTATTTT.

This clonotype was found many times. The chain combines TRBV6-2 or TRBV6-3 with TRBJ2-7, with D unresolved. The length of the CDR3 is 13 residues. The ends were cut back, 8 bases at V and 2 bases at J, with 13 bases in the middle. Germline values: CDR1 MNHEY, CDR2 SVGEGT. This CDR3 reads CASGQVAAYEQYF. CDR3 nucleotides: TGTGCCAGCGGCCAGGTAGCCGCCTACGAGCAGTACTTC.

This clonotype appeared many times. The V and J genes are TRBV7-9 and TRBJ2-5; TRBD1 agrees at 9 bases. Germline-derived CDR1 and CDR2 are SEHNR and FQNEAQ (reference sequence). The V segment lost 5 bases and the J segment 5 bases; nucleotides outside the gene matches: 3. The CDR3 length is 13 residues. Here the CDR3 DNA reads TGTGCCAGCAGCCGACAGGGGGTGGAGACCCAGTACTTC. The encoded protein is CASSRQGVETQYF.

This clonotype came up many times. J is TRBJ2-7 and V is TRBV6-6; D is possibly TRBD2 (7 bases). Germline V CDR1 and CDR2: MNHNY, SVGAGI (reference sequence). The ends were cut back, 10 bases at V and 2 bases at J, with 15 bases in the middle. The CDR3 loop spans 13 amino acids. CDR3 amino acids: CATGEGGPYEQYF. As DNA, the CDR3 is TGTGCCACCGGGGAGGGGGGGCCCTACGAGCAGTACTTC.

This clonotype was seen at least ten times. The genes are TRBV12-3 or TRBV12-4 and TRBJ1-1; D remains ambiguous. Deletions cut 9 bases from V and 4 bases from J, with 15 bases between. There are 13 residues in the CDR3. The CDR3 region is CASHMSVFTEAFF. The CDR3 nucleotides read TGTGCCAGTCATATGTCGGTTTTCACTGAAGCTTTCTTT.

Ten or more counts support this clonotype. V and J are TRBV12-3 or TRBV12-4 and TRBJ2-3; the match to TRBD1 covers 10 bases. This CDR3 has 16 amino acids. V gave up 3 bases and J gave up 3 bases; unmatched junction bases: 6. CDR3 protein: CASSLSGTGVTDTQYF. For the CDR3, the DNA is TGTGCCAGCAGTTTGTCGGGGACAGGGGTTACAGATACGCAGTATTTT.

There are many counts of this clonotype. A read error may produce the germline difference seen at one junction end. The chain uses TRBV7-2 and TRBJ1-5, with TRBD1 matching over 8 bases. CDR3 size: 15 residues. Germline values: CDR1 SGHTA, CDR2 FQGNSA. In DNA form, the CDR3 reads TGTGCCAGCAGCCGGACAGGGATAGGCAATCAGCCCCAGAATTTT. It is translated as CASSRTGIGNQPQNF. Full variable domain (missing parts from reference TRBV7-2 and TRBJ1-5): GAGVSQSPSNKVTEKGKDVELRCDPISGHTALYWYRQSLGQGLEFLIYFQGNSAPDKSGLPSDRFSAERTGGSVSTLTIQRTQQEDSAVYLCASSRTGIGNQPQNFGDGTRLSIL.

In its sample, this clonotype was seen many times. This chain joins TRBV2 and TRBJ1-1, with TRBD1 matching 10 bases. CDR1 and CDR2 from the germline V gene are SNHLY and FYNNEI. This CDR3 has 15 residues. Unmatched junction bases numbered 6, after V lost 4 bases and J lost 4 bases. The CDR3 loop is CASSARQGAGTEAFF. Here the CDR3 DNA reads TGTGCCAGCAGTGCACGACAGGGGGCGGGCACTGAAGCTTTCTTT.

This clonotype was seen at least ten times. V is TRBV5-1 and J is TRBJ2-5; 10 positions agree with TRBD2. Germline V gives CDR1 SGHRS, CDR2 YFSETQ. V shed 1 base and J 5 bases; nucleotides not matched to a gene: 8. CDR3 length: 16 residues. CDR3 in DNA: TGCGCCAGCAGCTTGTCACTAGCGGGACAAGGGGAGACCCAGTACTTC. Residues: CASSLSLAGQGETQYF. Looking up the rest from reference TRBV5-1 and TRBJ2-5 gives the full variable domain: KAGVTQTPRYLIKTRGQQVTLSCSPISGHRSVSWYQQTPGQGLQFLFEYFSETQRNKGNFPGRFSGRQFSNSRSEMNVSTLELGDSALYLCASSLSLAGQGETQYFGPGTRLLVL.

This chain connects TRBV29-1 to TRBJ1-1; D not resolved. The CDR3 consists of 13 residues. Germline V CDR1 and CDR2: SQVTM, ANQGSEA. V was cut by 5 bases and J by 6 bases, with 16 bases left in between. CDR3 bases: TGCAGCGTTTACCGGGAAAATCGCGCTGAAGCTTTCTTT. Translated, it gives CSVYRENRAEAFF.

This clonotype was observed a few times. V gene TRBV3-1 combines with J gene TRBJ2-2; 11 nucleotides align to TRBD2. The length of the CDR3 is 19 residues. V shed 0 bases and J 5 bases; nucleotides not matched to a gene: 11. Per the germline V gene, CDR1 is LGHDT and CDR2 is YNNKEL (reference sequence). The CDR3 DNA sequence: TGTGCCAGCAGCCAAGATAGGGCTAGCGGGGGGCCTCGGACCGGGGAGCTGTTTTTT. Its translation is CASSQDRASGGPRTGELFF.

This clonotype has at least ten counts. This chain uses TRBV20-1 with TRBJ2-7; 9 nucleotides agree with TRBD1. Germline loops: CDR1 DFQATT, CDR2 SNEGSKA (reference sequence). Losses at the gene ends were 5 bases for V and 2 bases for J; bases not matched to a gene: 7. The CDR3 totals 14 residues. CDR3 loop: CSAGLWTGAYEQYF. In DNA form, the CDR3 reads TGCAGTGCTGGCCTCTGGACAGGGGCCTACGAGCAGTACTTC.

This clonotype appeared many times. The rearrangement links TRBV7-9 to TRBJ2-1; D is uncertain. Per the germline V gene, CDR1 is SEHNR and CDR2 is FQNEAQ (reference sequence). The CDR3 runs 11 residues. V was shortened by 5 bases and J by 4 bases, with 3 bases between the two germline ends. Written as DNA, the CDR3 is TGTGCCAGCAGCCCTTACAATGAGCAGTTCTTC. Its translation is CASSPYNEQFF.

This clonotype occurred many times. In DNA form, the CDR3 reads TGTGCCAGCAGCTTAGTAGGCCAATCAACTGGCTACACCTTC. Protein product: CASSLVGQSTGYTF. The J gene is TRBJ1-2, the V gene TRBV7-6; D uncertain. In germline, CDR1 is SGHVS, CDR2 FNYEAQ. V gave up 1 base and J gave up 7 bases, with 13 bases separating them. CDR3 length: 14 residues.

This clonotype was found many times. The CDR3 DNA sequence: TGTGCCAGCAGCCCGACTGGGGGGGCACGCACCGGGGAGCTGTTTTTT. This gives the protein CASSPTGGARTGELFF. V usage is TRBV7-3 and J usage is TRBJ2-2, with TRBD2 as a possible D gene (7 bases). Between the trimmed V and J ends, which lost 5 bases and 4 bases, there was a span of 17 bases. CDR3 length equals 16 residues. CDR1 SGHTA and CDR2 FQGTGA come from the germline V gene.

The genes are TRBV18 and TRBJ2-1; a possible D gene is TRBD2 (5 bases). The CDR3 extends over 14 amino acids. Germline V CDR1 and CDR2: KGHSH, LQKENI. V dropped 0 bases and J dropped 5 bases, with 8 bases sitting between them. The CDR3 region is CASSPPPGNNEQFF. CDR3 in DNA: TGTGCCAGCTCACCACCACCGGGGAACAATGAGCAGTTCTTC.

This clonotype was seen at least ten times. V and J are TRBV12-3 or TRBV12-4 and TRBJ2-3; D remains unclear. CDR3 length equals 14 residues. V lost 3 bases and J 5 bases, leaving 12 bases between the germline ends. As DNA, the CDR3 is TGTGCCAGCAGTTTTTCTTTGGACGAAGATACGCAGTATTTT. Its translation is CASSFSLDEDTQYF.